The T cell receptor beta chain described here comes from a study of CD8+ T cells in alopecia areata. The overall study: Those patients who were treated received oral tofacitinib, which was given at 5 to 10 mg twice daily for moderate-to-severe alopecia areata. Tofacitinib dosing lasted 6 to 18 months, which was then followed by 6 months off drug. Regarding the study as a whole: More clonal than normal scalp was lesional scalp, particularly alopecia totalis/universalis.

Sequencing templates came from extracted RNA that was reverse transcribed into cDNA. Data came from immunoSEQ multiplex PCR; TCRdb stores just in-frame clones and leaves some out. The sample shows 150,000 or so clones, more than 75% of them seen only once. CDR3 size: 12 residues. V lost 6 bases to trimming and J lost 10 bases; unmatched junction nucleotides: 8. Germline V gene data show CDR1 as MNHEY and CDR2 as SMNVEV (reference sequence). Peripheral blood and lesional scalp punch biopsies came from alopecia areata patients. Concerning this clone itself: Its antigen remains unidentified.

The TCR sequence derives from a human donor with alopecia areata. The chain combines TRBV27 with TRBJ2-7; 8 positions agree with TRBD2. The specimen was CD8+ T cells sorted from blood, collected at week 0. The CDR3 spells CASRGAGVKQYF. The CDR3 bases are TGTGCCAGCAGGGGAGCGGGAGTGAAACAGTACTTC.